This is a list of T cell receptor beta chains from one sample in a study of identical twins. TCRdb re-derived calls from the 5' RACE reads in MiXCR, one entry per CDR3 protein. The sample yields 450,000 or so distinct CDR3 sequences, 14% seen once. This sample was shared with a second study, whose subject was yellow fever vaccine responses in identical twins.

The material sequenced was CD4+ T cells sorted from blood. These receptors were obtained from a woman aged 18-29 years in good health. Each CDR3 is given with its conserved first and last residue. A D gene is named only where the DNA matches it firmly. Not every row has a clone size; where given, it reads once, few, many or a size class.

clone_size j_call d_call v_call cdr3_nt cdr3_aa
many TRBJ1-5 TRBD1 TRBV20-1 TGCAGTGCTGGGAACAGGGGGAGTCAGCCCCAGCATTTT CSAGNRGSQPQHF
- TRBJ1-1 TRBD1 TRBV7-9 TGTGCCAGCAGCTCCGGGACAGACACTGAAGCTTTCTTT CASSSGTDTEAFF
- TRBJ2-3 - TRBV12-3/TRBV12-4 TGTGCCAGCAGTCTCCTTGAAACCGATACGCAGTATTTT CASSLLETDTQYF
- TRBJ2-7 - TRBV6-2/TRBV6-3 TGTGCCAGCAACAAGAAGGGTAAGCAGTACTTC CASNKKGKQYF
- TRBJ2-1 - TRBV7-8 TGTGCCAGCAGCTTAGGGAATAGCGGCCTAGACAATGAGCAGTTCTTC CASSLGNSGLDNEQFF
few TRBJ2-1 - TRBV11-2 TGTGCCAGCAGCTTAGGGAGAGGCAAGTTCAATGAGCAGTTCTTC CASSLGRGKFNEQFF
many TRBJ2-2 - TRBV5-6 TGTGCCAGCAGCCCCCGAGCCCTCAACACCGGGGAGCTGTTTTTT CASSPRALNTGELFF
- TRBJ1-2 TRBD1 TRBV15 TGTGCCACCAGCGTCGGGACAGGGGGCTTTGGCTACACCTTC CATSVGTGGFGYTF
many TRBJ1-5 - TRBV12-3/TRBV12-4 TGTGCCAGCGGAACACAACAGGGCGGAGATCAGCCCCAGCATTTT CASGTQQGGDQPQHF
- TRBJ1-5 - TRBV3-1 TGTGCCAGCAGCGGCGACTCCTTTAGCAATCAGCCCCAGCATTTT CASSGDSFSNQPQHF
- TRBJ1-2 - TRBV7-8 TGTGCCAGCAGCTTAGGGCGGGCGTTTGGCTACACCTTC CASSLGRAFGYTF
- TRBJ2-7 TRBD2 TRBV12-3/TRBV12-4 TGTGCCAGCAGTTTATTGGCTCCGGGACTAGCGATTTACGAGCAGTACTTC CASSLLAPGLAIYEQYF
- TRBJ2-5 - TRBV18 TGTGCCAGCTCACCATCGGGTCGTCACCAAGAGACCCAGTACTTC CASSPSGRHQETQYF
few TRBJ1-3 - TRBV3-1 TGTGCCAGCAGCCGGAAGGAGAATGGAAACACCATATATTTT CASSRKENGNTIYF
- TRBJ2-7 - TRBV14 TGTGCCAGCAGCCAAGTAGGGCAGGCCTACGAGCAGTACTTC CASSQVGQAYEQYF
few TRBJ2-3 TRBD1 TRBV7-3 TGTGCCAGCAGCTTCTCGACAGGGTACACAGATACGCAGTATTTT CASSFSTGYTDTQYF
- TRBJ1-6 - TRBV28 TGTGCCAGCACCTACGTGGGGGTGGGGTCACCCCTCCACTTT CASTYVGVGSPLHF
many TRBJ1-5 - TRBV12-3/TRBV12-4 TGTGCCAGCAGTTCCGGGGGGGGCAATCAGCCCCAGCATTTT CASSSGGGNQPQHF
- TRBJ2-1 - TRBV2 TGTGCCAGCAGGACGGGTAGCGGTGAGCAGTTCTTC CASRTGSGEQFF
few TRBJ1-1 - TRBV30 TGTGCCTGGAGTGCGGGGGGAGGCCGGAACACTGAAGCTTTCTTT CAWSAGGGRNTEAFF
- TRBJ2-2 - TRBV2 TGTGCCAGCAAGACCGGGACACCGAACACCGGGGAGCTGTTTTTT CASKTGTPNTGELFF
once TRBJ2-5 - TRBV18 TGTGCCAGCTCACCACCCGGGGCCCAAGAGACCCAGTACTTC CASSPPGAQETQYF
- TRBJ2-1 - TRBV12-3/TRBV12-4 TGTGCCAGCAGTTTCCACGGGATGGGCAATGAGCAGTTCTTC CASSFHGMGNEQFF
few TRBJ1-1 - TRBV6-5 TGTGCCAGCAGTTACTCTTATTCACAAGAGAACACTGAAGCTTTCTTT CASSYSYSQENTEAFF
few TRBJ2-7 - TRBV1 TGCACCAGCAGCCCATCGCTCCTAGCGGGGGAACCCTACGAGCAGTACTTC CTSSPSLLAGEPYEQYF
- TRBJ2-7 - TRBV4-1 TGCGCCAGCAGCCAATTCCACCGGGCCCTAACCCCCCACGAGCAGTACTTC CASSQFHRALTPHEQYF
few TRBJ2-2 - TRBV18 TGTGCCAGCTCAGACAAGAACACCGGGGAGCTGTTTTTT CASSDKNTGELFF
many TRBJ1-1 TRBD1 TRBV5-5 TGTGCCAGCAGCACCTTAGACAGGGACACTGAAGCTTTCTTT CASSTLDRDTEAFF
many TRBJ1-2 - TRBV25-1 TGTGCCAGCAGTGAATCGGAATCCTATGGCTACACCTTC CASSESESYGYTF